A selection of T cell receptor beta chains follows, all from one sample in a study of blood T cell repertoires in COVID-19. Generated by immunoSEQ multiplex PCR, the TCRdb table keeps only in-frame clones and is missing some. Of some 120,000 clones in the sample, 80% are singletons; the top ten hold 20% to 25%. Material for sequencing was peripheral blood. These receptors came from a human donor in a cohort sampled during active COVID-19. The CDR3 runs from the conserved cysteine through the conserved F or W. The D gene is left open where the match is weak. The listing skips clone size in some rows; elsewhere it reads once, few, many or a size class.

-	TRBV5-6	TRBJ1-2	14	TRBD1	TGTGCCAGCAGCTCTCCCGGGACAGGGTATGGCTACACCTTC	CASSSPGTGYGYTF
-	TRBV29-1	TRBJ2-5	13	TRBD1	TGCAGCGTTCTCACAGGGGTCCAAGAGACCCAGTACTTC	CSVLTGVQETQYF
-	TRBV6-7	TRBJ2-1	18	TRBD2	TGTGCCAGCAGTTACGGTAGCGGGAGGCCTAACCCCTACAATGAGCAGTTCTTC	CASSYGSGRPNPYNEQFF
-	TRBV10-3	TRBJ2-1	15	TRBD1	TGTGCCATCAGTGAAATTCGAGGGACAGGGAATGAGCAGTTCTTC	CAISEIRGTGNEQFF
-	TRBV5-1	TRBJ2-2	13	-	TGCGCCAGCAGCTTTCTAACCACCGGGGAGCTGTTTTTT	CASSFLTTGELFF
-	TRBV5-1	TRBJ1-1	14	-	TGCGCCAGCAGCTTGGCTACAGAGTACACTGAAGCTTTCTTT	CASSLATEYTEAFF
-	TRBV5-8	TRBJ2-2	16	TRBD1	TGTGCCAGCAGCCCCGGGACAGACTGGAACACCGGGGAGCTGTTTTTT	CASSPGTDWNTGELFF
-	TRBV12-3/TRBV12-4	TRBJ1-1	12	-	TGTGCCAGCAGTTGGGGCGGTACTGAAGCTTTCTTT	CASSWGGTEAFF
-	TRBV7-2	TRBJ2-2	15	TRBD1	TGTGCCAGCAGCTTGACGGGACAGAGGACCGGGGAGCTGTTTTTT	CASSLTGQRTGELFF
-	TRBV28	TRBJ1-2	15	-	TGTGCCAGTACTGGGGCCGCAGATCCTAACTATGGCTACACCTTC	CASTGAADPNYGYTF
-	TRBV6-4	TRBJ2-1	14	TRBD1	TGTGCCAGCAGTGAATCGCAGGGGGTAACTGAGCAGTTCTTC	CASSESQGVTEQFF
-	TRBV5-1	TRBJ1-4	14	TRBD1	TGCGCCAGCAGCCGGCGGGACAGGGACGAAAAACTGTTTTTT	CASSRRDRDEKLFF
-	TRBV11-2	TRBJ2-7	15	TRBD1	TGTGCCAGCAGCCTCCCCGGGACAGGGTTCTCCGAGCAGTACTTC	CASSLPGTGFSEQYF
-	TRBV5-5	TRBJ1-2	15	-	TGTGCCAGCAGCTTAATCGGACAGCCGAGGTATGGCTACACCTTC	CASSLIGQPRYGYTF
-	TRBV7-2	TRBJ2-5	13	TRBD1	TGTGCCAGCAGCCGGGGACAGGGGGAGACCCAGTACTTC	CASSRGQGETQYF
-	TRBV5-4	TRBJ2-7	16	TRBD1	TGTGCCAGCAGCCGGGAGACAGGGGGCGCCTCCTACGAGCAGTACTTC	CASSRETGGASYEQYF
-	TRBV7-2	TRBJ2-3	14	-	TGTGCCAGCAGCGCCCTACGAGGCCCAGATACGCAGTATTTT	CASSALRGPDTQYF
-	TRBV30	TRBJ1-1	13	-	TGTGCCTGGAGTGTACATGTGAACACTGAAGCTTTCTTT	CAWSVHVNTEAFF
-	TRBV7-2	TRBJ2-5	15	TRBD2	TGTGCCAGCAGCCCCCGGCTAGCGGGGGGGGAGACCCAGTACTTC	CASSPRLAGGETQYF
once	TRBV28	TRBJ2-6	13	-	TGTGCCACCCAGGGCGCTGGGGCCAACGTCCTGACTTTC	CATQGAGANVLTF
once	TRBV6-5	TRBJ2-1	14	-	TGTGCCAGCACCTTCTTGGAGGGTAAGGGTGAGCAGTTCTTC	CASTFLEGKGEQFF
-	TRBV11-3	TRBJ2-1	15	-	TGTGCCAGCAGCCGAGATACTAGCAGTAACTATGAGCAGTTCTTC	CASSRDTSSNYEQFF
-	TRBV3-1/TRBV3-2	TRBJ2-3	13	TRBD2	TGTGCCAGCAGCCAACCTACTAGCGGGGCGCAGTATTTT	CASSQPTSGAQYF
-	TRBV5-5	TRBJ1-1	15	-	TGTGCCAGCAGCCCCGGGGGGGGGCAGAACACTGAAGCTTTCTTT	CASSPGGGQNTEAFF
-	TRBV3-1/TRBV3-2	TRBJ2-7	16	-	TGTGCCAGCAGCCAAGGTTATCGCAGGATCCACCTCGTGCAGTACTTC	CASSQGYRRIHLVQYF
-	TRBV2	TRBJ2-7	11	-	TGTGCCAGCAGTGAAAGAGGCGAGCAGTACTTC	CASSERGEQYF
-	TRBV6-5	TRBJ1-6	12	-	TGTGCCAGCAGTTACTCCCGCGGGCCCCTCCACTTT	CASSYSRGPLHF
-	TRBV20-1	TRBJ2-5	13	TRBD2	TGCAGTGCTAGTATAGCGGGATTAGAGACCCAGTACTTC	CSASIAGLETQYF
-	TRBV28	TRBJ2-7	16	-	TGTGCCAGCAGTTTGACGGGGTTTGAGCCTTCCTACGAGCAGTACTTC	CASSLTGFEPSYEQYF
-	TRBV11-1	TRBJ2-2	15	-	TGTGCCAGCAGCTTTAGGTCCCTAGAGGTCGGGGAGCTGTTTTTT	CASSFRSLEVGELFF
few	TRBV2	TRBJ2-1	15	TRBD1	TGTGCCAGCAGTACCGGGACAGGGGCCTACAATGAGCAGTTCTTC	CASSTGTGAYNEQFF
-	TRBV6-5	TRBJ1-1	16	TRBD1	TGTGCCAGCAGTTTCGGGACAGGAGGTGGGACCACTGAAGCTTTCTTT	CASSFGTGGGTTEAFF
-	TRBV7-9	TRBJ2-2	15	TRBD2	TGTGCCAGCAGCTGGGGGGGACCGGTCGCCGGGGAGCTGTTTTTT	CASSWGGPVAGELFF
-	TRBV5-1	TRBJ2-2	16	TRBD1	TGCGCCAGCAGCTTGGGGGGACAGGGGTACACCGGGGAGCTGTTTTTT	CASSLGGQGYTGELFF
-	TRBV9	TRBJ1-1	14	-	TGTGCCAGCAGCGTAGCCGGGGAGAACACTGAAGCTTTCTTT	CASSVAGENTEAFF
-	TRBV9	TRBJ1-4	14	TRBD1	TGTGCCAGCAGCACAGGGGAGGCTAATGAAAAACTGTTTTTT	CASSTGEANEKLFF
-	TRBV20-1	TRBJ2-5	11	-	TGCAGTGCTGTTACCGGGGAGACCCAGTACTTC	CSAVTGETQYF
-	TRBV6-5	TRBJ1-6	16	-	TGTGCCAGCAGTTCCCTAGGGTGGGGCAATAATTCACCCCTCCACTTT	CASSSLGWGNNSPLHF
-	TRBV7-2	TRBJ2-3	13	-	TGTGCCAGCAGCTACCGCCCGGGTGATACGCAGTATTTT	CASSYRPGDTQYF
-	TRBV12-3/TRBV12-4	TRBJ2-3	12	-	TGTGCCAGCAGTTTATCGGTAGATACGCAGTATTTT	CASSLSVDTQYF
-	TRBV6-4	TRBJ1-1	13	-	TGTGCCAGCAGTCAACAGGGTGGCACTGAAGCTTTCTTT	CASSQQGGTEAFF
-	TRBV10-2	TRBJ1-5	13	TRBD1	TGCGCCAGCAGTTTTGGACAGGGGCAGCCCCAGCATTTT	CASSFGQGQPQHF
-	TRBV7-8	TRBJ2-5	15	TRBD2	TGTGCCAGCACCCGGGCTGGCGGGGGGAAAGAGACCCAGTACTTC	CASTRAGGGKETQYF
-	TRBV11-3	TRBJ2-1	15	TRBD1	TGTGCCAGCAGCCAAGGACAGGGGGGCTACAATGAGCAGTTCTTC	CASSQGQGGYNEQFF
-	TRBV30	TRBJ2-3	15	TRBD2	TGTGCCTGGAGTGTCGGTGGGGCGGGAGGCGATACGCAGTATTTT	CAWSVGGAGGDTQYF
few	TRBV16	TRBJ1-1	13	-	TGTGCCAGCAGCCCCTCCAAGGACAGTCAAGCTTTCTTT	CASSPSKDSQAFF
few	TRBV2	TRBJ1-1	14	-	TGTGCCAGCAGCGGGACTCTAGGCCGTTTTGAAGCTTTCTTT	CASSGTLGRFEAFF
-	TRBV9	TRBJ2-1	14	TRBD1	TGTGCCAGCAGCGTCACAGGGGGCCTCAATGAGCAGTTCTTC	CASSVTGGLNEQFF
-	TRBV5-1	TRBJ2-3	14	-	TGCGCCAGCAGCTTGTCAGGGTGGACAGATACGCAGTATTTT	CASSLSGWTDTQYF
-	TRBV4-1	TRBJ2-4	15	-	TGCGCCAGCAGCCTCCTAGGGGCCCTTGGAAACATTCAGTACTTC	CASSLLGALGNIQYF